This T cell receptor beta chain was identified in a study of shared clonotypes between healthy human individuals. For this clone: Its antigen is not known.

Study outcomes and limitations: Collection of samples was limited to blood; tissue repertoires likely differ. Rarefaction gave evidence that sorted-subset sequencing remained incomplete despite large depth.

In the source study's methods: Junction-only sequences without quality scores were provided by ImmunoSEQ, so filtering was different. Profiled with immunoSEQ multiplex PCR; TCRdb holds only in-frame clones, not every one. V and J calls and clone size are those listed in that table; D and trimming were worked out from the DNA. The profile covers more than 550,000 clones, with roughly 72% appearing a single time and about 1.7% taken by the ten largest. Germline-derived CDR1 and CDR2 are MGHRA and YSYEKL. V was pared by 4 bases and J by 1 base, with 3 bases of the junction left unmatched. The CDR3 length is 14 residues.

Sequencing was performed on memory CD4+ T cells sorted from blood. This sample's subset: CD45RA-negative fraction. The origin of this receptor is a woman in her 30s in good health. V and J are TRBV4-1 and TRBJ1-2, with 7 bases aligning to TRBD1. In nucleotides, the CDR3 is TGCGCCAGCAGCCTCACAGGGGATAACTATGGCTACACCTTC. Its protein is CASSLTGDNYGYTF.